What follows describes a single TCR beta chain. The data are from a study of blood T cell repertoires in COVID-19. As for the study in general: Both acute and convalescent COVID-19 samples were obtained from the United States, Italy and Spain.

CDR1 MNHNS and CDR2 SASEGT come from the germline V gene. Trimming at V came to 3 bases and at J to 8 bases, leaving 14 bases not matched to a gene. CDR3 length: 16 residues. Produced via immunoSEQ multiplex PCR; TCRdb's table is partial and in-frame only. The data show 35,000 to 50,000 clones, around 85% seen once. Sequenced: peripheral blood. V gene TRBV6-1 combines with J gene TRBJ1-2; 8 bases agree with TRBD1. The TCR was taken from a human donor in a cohort sampled during active COVID-19. CDR3 in amino acids: CASSEKGMTGVGGYTF. The CDR3 DNA sequence: TGTGCCAGCAGTGAGAAGGGAATGACAGGGGTCGGCGGCTACACCTTC.